This T cell receptor (beta chain) was found in a study of blood T cell dynamics during melanoma immunotherapy (dated by TCRdb to the early 2020s). A note on the overall study: Patients had metastatic melanoma and received first-line pembrolizumab or nivolumab plus ipilimumab as standard of care in the United Kingdom. To find early correlates of response, peripheral T cell receptor repertoires were profiled in metastatic melanoma patients before and after one cycle of checkpoint inhibitor therapy. Consecutive patients formed a training cohort, and a further independent group of patients from the same centre was pooled into an external validation set. What the authors observed across the whole study: The relatively small sample size was acknowledged as something that could potentially limit how far the results can be generalized. Unlike progressors, patients who went on to achieve disease control showed a bifurcated reorganization of the PBMC repertoire at W3, with either increased clonality or increased diversity. The study was unable to establish whether the T cell clones driving the repertoire changes were melanoma-specific or instead reflected general immune activation.

The germline V gene (reference sequence) provides CDR1 SGHAT and CDR2 FQDESV. The CDR3 numbers 12 residues from cysteine through phenylalanine. Only the CDR3 DNA is retained, 36 bases long and in frame from the first base. Deletion took 6 bases off V and 3 bases off J, with a span of 9 bases between the germline ends. The sample's time point, from its label and the paper: pre-treatment baseline. Blood was sampled before treatment (T0) and at week 3 (W3), after the first cycle of checkpoint blockade. Except for a couple of patients with rapid clinical progression, response was assessed 12 weeks after the first infusion by RECIST 1.1; disease control meant complete response, partial response or stable disease. Patients were excluded for prior systemic cancer treatment, concomitant immunosuppressant therapy or synchronous other active malignancies. Bulk PBMC and plasma cell-free DNA were both sequenced for TCR beta so that circulating cells and T cell turnover could be tracked. PBMC were isolated from blood with Lymphoprep and SepMate tubes, followed by red cell lysis. QIAamp DNA Blood Mini kits were used to extract DNA from PBMC and sorted T cell subsets.

Every bulk PBMC sample had a fixed 350 ng of DNA loaded. TCR beta CDR3 sequences were amplified from genomic DNA with the immunoSEQ TCRb Assay kit following manufacturer instructions. The KAPA Library Quantification Kit for Illumina platforms was used to quantify the pooled libraries by qPCR. Sequencing of the pooled libraries was done on an Illumina NextSeq 500, with clustering at about 0.6-1.1 pM. In the paper's pipeline: The TCR data were analyzed using immunoSEQ ANALYZER and the R LymphoSeq package. A rearrangement efficiency score was calculated as productive divided by the sum of productive and non-productive CDR3 sequences. Within each patient, timepoints were compared pairwise for clonality, measured with the Gini coefficient, and for diversity, measured with the Renyi index at alpha=1. Clonal relatedness used an edit distance of 3, and repertoire similarity used the Bhattacharyya coefficient, both computed in LymphoSeq. To classify response, a linear discriminant analysis based on week-3 changes in clonality and diversity was built using the R MASS and caret packages. TCRdb retrieved this table from immuneACCESS and kept in-frame rearrangements only. Not all clones are present; in checked studies, unresolved V genes account for under half, and no reason is known for the remainder. V and J calls and clone size are copied from that table; D and trimming were computed from the DNA. This sample is represented by 8,000 to 11,000 clones; 86% of them were singletons. Clones ranked in the top ten supply 8% to 10% of the sample.

A note on this clone: Its recognized antigen is unknown. There are no base qualities to consult, and no much larger clone falls within one base.

This receptor chain uses TRBV11-1 and TRBJ2-7, with no reliable assignment of the D segment. Sequencing was performed on blood, taken from a patient treated with checkpoint blockade. The receptor comes from a human donor with melanoma. The DNA sequence reads TGTGCCAGCAGTTCCAACTACTACGAGCAGTACTTC. This encodes CASSSNYYEQYF.